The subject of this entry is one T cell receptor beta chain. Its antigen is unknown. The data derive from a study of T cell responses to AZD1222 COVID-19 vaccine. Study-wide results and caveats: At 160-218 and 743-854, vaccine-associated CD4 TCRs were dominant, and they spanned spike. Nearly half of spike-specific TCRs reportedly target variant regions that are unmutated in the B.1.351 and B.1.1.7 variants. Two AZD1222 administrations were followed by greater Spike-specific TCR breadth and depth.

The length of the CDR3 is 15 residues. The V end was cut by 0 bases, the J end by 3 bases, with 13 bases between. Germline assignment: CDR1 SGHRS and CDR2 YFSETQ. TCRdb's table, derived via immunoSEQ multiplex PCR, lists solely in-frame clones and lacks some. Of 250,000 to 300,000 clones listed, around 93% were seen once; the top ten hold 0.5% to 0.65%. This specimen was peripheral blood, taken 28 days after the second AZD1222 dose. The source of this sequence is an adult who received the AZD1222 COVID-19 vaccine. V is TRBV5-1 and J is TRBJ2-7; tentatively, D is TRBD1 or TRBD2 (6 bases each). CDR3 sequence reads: CASSLAPGALYEQYF. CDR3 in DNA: TGCGCCAGCAGCTTGGCCCCGGGGGCCCTCTACGAGCAGTACTTC.